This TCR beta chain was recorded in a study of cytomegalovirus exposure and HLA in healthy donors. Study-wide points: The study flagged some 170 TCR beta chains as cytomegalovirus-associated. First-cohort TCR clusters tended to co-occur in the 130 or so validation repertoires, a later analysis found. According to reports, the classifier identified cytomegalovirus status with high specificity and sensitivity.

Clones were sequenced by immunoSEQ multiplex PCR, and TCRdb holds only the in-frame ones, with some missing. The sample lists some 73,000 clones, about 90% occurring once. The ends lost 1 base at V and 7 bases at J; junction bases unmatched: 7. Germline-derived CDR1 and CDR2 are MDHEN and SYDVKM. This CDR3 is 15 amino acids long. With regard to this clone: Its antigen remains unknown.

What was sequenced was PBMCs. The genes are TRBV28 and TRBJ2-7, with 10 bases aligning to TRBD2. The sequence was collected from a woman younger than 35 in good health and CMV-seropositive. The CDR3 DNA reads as TGTGCCAGCAGTTTATTTACTAGCGGGATAGGTGAGCAGTACTTC. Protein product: CASSLFTSGIGEQYF.